Included here is one T cell receptor beta chain sequence, with context. The data originate from a study of T cells in localized non-small cell lung cancer. TCRdb keeps only in-frame clones here, not all; method: immunoSEQ multiplex PCR. The table has tens of thousands of clones, about 90% seen once. Trimming stripped 0 bases from V and 6 bases from J, with 15 bases between. Per the germline V gene, CDR1 is MNHNY and CDR2 is SVGAGI (reference sequence). This CDR3 is 16 amino acids long. Here the sequenced sample was peripheral blood, taken before any cancer treatment. This clonotype originated in a female donor over 55 with stage I lung adenocarcinoma. The J gene is TRBJ1-5, the V gene TRBV6-6; D is perhaps TRBD1 (6 bases). The CDR3 DNA reads TGTGCCAGCAGTTACTCCAGGGGAAGAGAGAGTCAGCCCCAGCATTTT. It encodes CASSYSRGRESQPQHF.